A selection of T cell receptor beta chains follows, all from one sample in a study of blood T cell repertoires in COVID-19. The table came from immunoSEQ multiplex PCR; TCRdb's copy has only in-frame clones and leaves some out. The repertoire holds 65,000 to 75,000 clones, with around 85% as singletons. Sequenced sample: peripheral blood. These receptors were obtained from a man aged 50 or older with active COVID-19. CDR3s include the opening cysteine and the closing phenylalanine or tryptophan. Fields, in order: CDR3 length, V gene, clone size, J gene, D gene, CDR3 protein, CDR3 DNA. D genes are given only for firm matches. Clone size appears in some rows only: once, few, many, or a class for an expanded clone.

15	TRBV2	-	TRBJ2-7	TRBD1	CASSYRNRGIWEQYF	TGTGCCAGCTCCTATCGGAACAGGGGGATATGGGAGCAGTACTTC
18	TRBV7-8	-	TRBJ2-6	TRBD1	CASTLRSGTVIGANVLTF	TGTGCCAGCACCCTACGTTCGGGGACAGTTATTGGGGCCAACGTCCTGACTTTC
14	TRBV7-3	-	TRBJ2-1	-	CASSLTIDRNEQFF	TGTGCCAGCAGCTTAACCATCGACAGGAATGAGCAGTTCTTC
14	TRBV11-1	-	TRBJ1-1	TRBD1	CASRPTGGNTEAFF	TGTGCCAGCAGACCGACAGGGGGGAACACTGAAGCTTTCTTT
17	TRBV6-1	-	TRBJ1-2	-	CASSEVGSISGDYGYTF	TGTGCCAGCAGTGAAGTGGGCAGTATCAGCGGCGACTATGGCTACACCTTC
14	TRBV6-2/TRBV6-3	few	TRBJ2-2	-	CASSYATVTGELFF	TGTGCCAGCAGTTACGCCACAGTCACCGGGGAGCTGTTTTTT
11	TRBV7-9	-	TRBJ1-1	-	CASSLLYEAFF	TGTGCCAGCAGCTTATTGTATGAAGCTTTCTTT
13	TRBV6-5	-	TRBJ2-3	-	CASKRWSTDTQYF	TGTGCCAGCAAGCGCTGGAGCACAGATACGCAGTATTTT
15	TRBV2	-	TRBJ2-2	TRBD2	CASSKAGGPNGELFF	TGTGCCAGCAGTAAAGCGGGGGGGCCGAACGGGGAGCTGTTTTTT
16	TRBV5-5	-	TRBJ2-3	TRBD2	CASTSTSGTSTDTQYF	TGTGCCAGCACCTCCACTAGCGGTACTAGCACAGATACGCAGTATTTT
13	TRBV29-1	-	TRBJ2-6	-	CSVYRAGANVLTF	TGCAGCGTCTACAGGGCTGGGGCCAACGTCCTGACTTTC
13	TRBV3-1/TRBV3-2	-	TRBJ2-7	TRBD1	CASSPRTGAKQYF	TGTGCCAGCAGCCCCCGGACAGGGGCAAAGCAGTACTTC
15	TRBV7-8	-	TRBJ2-5	-	CASSVVARIQETQYF	TGTGCCAGCAGCGTAGTAGCCAGAATCCAAGAGACCCAGTACTTC
17	TRBV7-3	-	TRBJ2-3	TRBD1	CASSPEIPGTGRDTQYF	TGTGCCAGCAGCCCCGAGATACCCGGGACAGGGAGAGATACGCAGTATTTT
14	TRBV7-2	few	TRBJ1-1	-	CASSPSAKNTEAFF	TGTGCCAGCAGCCCATCAGCGAAGAACACTGAAGCTTTCTTT
15	TRBV10-3	-	TRBJ2-5	TRBD1	CAISAAGQGQETQYF	TGTGCCATCAGTGCCGCCGGACAGGGCCAAGAGACCCAGTACTTC
14	TRBV19	-	TRBJ2-5	-	CASSAYLSQETQYF	TGTGCCAGTAGTGCTTACCTGAGCCAAGAGACCCAGTACTTC
16	TRBV9	-	TRBJ2-3	TRBD2	CASSVGGLAVTDTQYF	TGTGCCAGCAGCGTAGGGGGACTAGCGGTCACAGATACGCAGTATTTT
17	TRBV7-9	-	TRBJ2-5	TRBD2	CASSPGLAGGFQETQYF	TGTGCCAGCAGCCCCGGACTAGCGGGGGGATTCCAAGAGACCCAGTACTTC
16	TRBV5-8	-	TRBJ1-2	TRBD1	CASSPLLTGIGSGYTF	TGTGCCAGCAGCCCATTGCTGACAGGGATAGGTAGTGGCTACACCTTC
13	TRBV19	-	TRBJ1-5	-	CASSRAGEQPQHF	TGTGCCAGTAGTAGGGCAGGGGAACAGCCCCAGCATTTT
15	TRBV28	-	TRBJ2-1	TRBD2	CASSPASGSRSEQFF	TGTGCCAGCAGTCCGGCCAGCGGGAGCAGAAGTGAGCAGTTCTTC
17	TRBV2	-	TRBJ1-2	-	CASSALLRTGPSHGYTF	TGTGCCAGCAGTGCCCTTCTCCGAACAGGGCCCTCCCATGGCTACACCTTC
18	TRBV7-6	once	TRBJ2-1	TRBD2	CASSLGAGGPRSYNEQFF	TGTGCCAGCAGCTTAGGGGCGGGAGGGCCAAGGTCCTACAATGAGCAGTTCTTC
13	TRBV6-5	-	TRBJ1-5	-	CASSWGGAQPQHF	TGTGCCAGCAGTTGGGGTGGGGCTCAGCCCCAGCATTTT
17	TRBV12-5	-	TRBJ1-6	TRBD1	CASGSETGGSNNSPLHF	TGTGCTAGTGGTTCCGAAACAGGGGGTTCCAATAATTCACCCCTCCACTTT
11	TRBV29-1	many	TRBJ1-2	-	CAGQTHYGYTF	TGCGCAGGACAGACTCACTATGGCTACACCTTC
14	TRBV11-3	-	TRBJ1-1	-	CASSPRGLNTEAFF	TGTGCCAGCAGCCCCCGGGGTCTGAACACTGAAGCTTTCTTT
17	TRBV4-2	-	TRBJ2-5	-	CASSQETAGTPPETQYF	TGTGCCAGCAGCCAAGAAACCGCCGGGACTCCACCGGAGACCCAGTACTTC
15	TRBV19	-	TRBJ1-4	TRBD1	CASKTGIATNEKLFF	TGTGCCAGCAAGACAGGGATTGCAACTAATGAAAAACTGTTTTTT
15	TRBV4-2	-	TRBJ1-4	TRBD1	CASSPPGQNNEKLFF	TGTGCCAGCAGCCCGCCGGGACAGAATAATGAAAAACTGTTTTTT
13	TRBV6-6	few	TRBJ2-5	-	CASSSGIRETQYF	TGTGCCAGCAGTTCAGGGATTCGGGAGACCCAGTACTTC
14	TRBV3-1/TRBV3-2	-	TRBJ2-7	TRBD1	CAPPDRGGSQEQYF	TGTGCCCCCCCCGACAGGGGTGGTTCGCAGGAGCAGTACTTC
14	TRBV4-3	-	TRBJ1-2	-	CASSQDGQNYGYTF	TGCGCCAGCAGCCAAGATGGGCAGAACTATGGCTACACCTTC
14	TRBV20-1	-	TRBJ2-1	TRBD2	CSASWGGSYNEQFF	TGCAGTGCTAGTTGGGGGGGGAGCTACAATGAGCAGTTCTTC
15	TRBV11-2	-	TRBJ1-1	TRBD1	CASSPRTGGGTEAFF	TGTGCCAGCAGCCCGAGGACAGGAGGGGGCACTGAAGCTTTCTTT
14	TRBV9	-	TRBJ2-3	-	CASSALAPPDTQYF	TGTGCCAGCAGCGCGTTGGCCCCCCCAGATACGCAGTATTTT
14	TRBV6-5	-	TRBJ2-3	TRBD2	CASVLAGGRDTQYF	TGTGCCAGCGTGTTAGCGGGGGGGCGTGATACGCAGTATTTT
15	TRBV4-2	-	TRBJ2-7	TRBD2	CASSQQRGYWYEQYF	TGTGCCAGCAGCCAGCAGCGGGGGTACTGGTACGAGCAGTACTTC
15	TRBV6-1	-	TRBJ2-3	TRBD2	CASSDLAGGADTQYF	TGTGCCAGCAGTGACCTAGCGGGAGGAGCAGATACGCAGTATTTT
14	TRBV6-5	-	TRBJ2-7	TRBD1	CASRIGQGAFEQYF	TGTGCCAGCAGGATAGGACAGGGGGCTTTCGAGCAGTACTTC
17	TRBV4-3	once	TRBJ2-7	TRBD2	CASSRSLLAGRNYEQYF	TGCGCCAGCAGCCGGTCCCTTTTAGCGGGGAGGAATTACGAGCAGTACTTC